Shown below are 15 T cell receptor beta chains from a single sample sequenced in a study of shared clonotypes between healthy human individuals (dated by TCRdb to about 2020). Library preparation used the immunoSEQ multiplex PCR assay. The source is immuneACCESS, and TCRdb retained only in-frame sequences with V and J called. Part of the clones is not carried over; for the studies checked, unresolved V genes explain less than half of this, and the remainder is unexplained. The sample records about 700,000 clones, 90% to 95% of which are singletons. Of the sample, about 24% falls within the top ten clones. CD8 naive samples were CD45RO-negative cells positively selected for CCR7, giving a CD45RA+CCR7+ population that excluded TemRA cells. Sample: naive CD8+ T cells sorted from blood. The cell subset or site tag for this specimen amounts to: CD45RA+CCR7+. These receptors all come from a man aged 25 to 45 in good health.

The rearrangement links TRBV13 to TRBJ1-3; 8 bases line up with TRBD1. CDR3 length: 14 amino acids. The V gene's germline CDR1 is PRHDT and CDR2 FYEKMQ (reference sequence). The J segment lost 3 bases and the V segment lost 4 bases, leaving 2 bases of the junction unmatched. The CDR3 loop reads CASSSRGHGNTIYF. For the CDR3, the DNA is TGTGCCAGCAGCTCCAGGGGGCATGGAAACACCATATATTTT. Filled out from reference TRBV13 and TRBJ1-3, the complete variable domain reads AAGVIQSPRHLIKEKRETATLKCYPIPRHDTVYWYQQGPGQDPQFLISFYEKMQSDKGSIPDRFSAQQFSDYHSELNMSSLELGDSALYFCASSSRGHGNTIYFGEGSWLTVV.

The rearrangement links TRBV7-2 to TRBJ2-7; D gene ambiguous. This CDR3 is 15 amino acids long. Trimming removed 4 bases from V and 0 bases from J, with 13 bases in between. The germline V gene has CDR1 SGHTA and CDR2 FQGNSA. The CDR3, as DNA: TGTGCCAGCAGCTCCTATTTGGGCACCTCCTACGAGCAGTACTTC. It is translated as CASSSYLGTSYEQYF.

V usage is TRBV7-2 and J usage is TRBJ1-1; D call uncertain. This CDR3 has 14 residues. Germline lookup yields CDR1 SGHTA and CDR2 FQGNSA. Deletions cut 5 bases from V and 1 base from J, with 11 bases between. The CDR3 DNA follows: TGTGCCAGCAGCCCTACGGCCGAGAACACTGAAGCTTTCTTT. It translates to CASSPTAENTEAFF.

The chain joins TRBV7-6 to TRBJ1-5; D gene unclear. This CDR3 is built from 13 residues. CDR1 is SGHVS, CDR2 FNYEAQ, per germline. The V end lost 5 bases, the J end lost 6 bases, and 11 bases lay between the germline ends. CDR3 bases: TGTGCCAGCAGCCCTTCAGTCGGTCAGCCCCAGCATTTT. This encodes CASSPSVGQPQHF.

The chain links TRBV6-6 to TRBJ1-1; D is perhaps TRBD1 (6 bases). This CDR3 is 14 amino acids long. V dropped 0 bases and J dropped 3 bases, with 8 bases sitting between them. CDR1 and CDR2 from the germline V gene are MNHNY and SVGAGI (reference sequence). The chain's CDR3 is CASSYSRQDTEAFF. The DNA of the CDR3 is TGTGCCAGCAGTTACTCGAGACAGGACACTGAAGCTTTCTTT.

The chain is built from TRBV28 and TRBJ2-3, with D possibly matching TRBD2 (6 bases). The CDR3 sequence is 16 residues long. V was pared by 2 bases and J by 0 bases, with 12 bases between. Germline V gene sequence: CDR1 MDHEN, CDR2 SYDVKM. CDR3 in DNA: TGTGCCAGCAGTTTAGGAGGGGCGGGAAGCACAGATACGCAGTATTTT. Translation: CASSLGGAGSTDTQYF.

J is TRBJ2-3 and V is TRBV7-9, with D possibly matching TRBD1 (6 bases). Germline lookup yields CDR1 SEHNR and CDR2 FQNEAQ (reference sequence). The CDR3 spans 15 residues. Trimming took 3 bases from V and 6 from J, leaving 16 bases between them. CDR3 DNA sequence: TGTGCCAGCAGCTTCCTCGGCAGGGGAGCGGATACGCAGTATTTT. Amino acids: CASSFLGRGADTQYF.

The rearrangement uses TRBV11-1 and TRBJ1-5; the match to TRBD1 covers 7 bases. The CDR3 length is 13 residues. V dropped 8 bases and J dropped 7; count of bases not matched to a gene: 8. CDR1 is SGHAT and CDR2 is FQDESV in the germline V gene (reference sequence). CDR3 protein: CASSQGVQQPQHF. The DNA of the CDR3 is TGTGCCAGCTCTCAGGGGGTTCAGCAGCCCCAGCATTTT.

The chain couples TRBV5-1 to TRBJ2-1; 7 bases align to TRBD2. CDR1 and CDR2 (germline): SGHRS, YFSETQ. CDR3 length: 19 residues. Losses at the gene ends were 2 bases for V and 7 bases for J; bases not matched to a gene: 21. The CDR3 nucleotides read TGCGCCAGCAGCTTCGGTTTTATTCGGCGGGAGATTATTAAGAATGAGCAGTTCTTC. Protein product: CASSFGFIRREIIKNEQFF.

Note on this clone: Other DNA sequences of this sample code for an identical CDR3. The V and J genes are TRBV4-1 and TRBJ2-7; either TRBD1 or TRBD2 may fit D (5 bases each). Germline V CDR1 and CDR2: MGHRA, YSYEKL. Trimming left V 2 bases short and J 2 bases short, with 10 bases between. The CDR3 runs 14 residues. Written as DNA, the CDR3 is TGCGCCAGCAGCCAAAGGGACGGTGCCTACGAGCAGTACTTC. This gives the protein CASSQRDGAYEQYF.

The chain recombines TRBV11-2 with TRBJ2-7; TRBD1 matches 9 bases. Germline CDR1 reads SGHAT; CDR2 reads FQNNGV. V lost 5 bases to trimming and J lost 4 bases; unmatched junction nucleotides: 6. The CDR3 contains 14 residues. The CDR3 loop is CASSPRQGGYEQYF. The CDR3, as DNA: TGTGCCAGCAGCCCGCGACAGGGGGGGTACGAGCAGTACTTC.

This rearrangement joins TRBV6-4 to TRBJ1-1; D unclear. V was cut by 5 bases and J by 4 bases, with 17 bases left in between. CDR3 length: 15 amino acids. Germline V gene sequence: CDR1 MRHNA, CDR2 SNTAGT. Here the CDR3 reads CASSSDGTMSTEAFF. CDR3 nucleotides: TGTGCCAGCAGTTCCGACGGTACCATGAGCACTGAAGCTTTCTTT.

The V call is TRBV6-5, the J call TRBJ2-7; TRBD2 matches 15 bases. CDR3 size: 15 residues. Unmatched junction bases numbered 6, after V lost 6 bases and J lost 6 bases. The germline V gene has CDR1 MNHEY and CDR2 SVGAGI. The CDR3 coding sequence is TGTGCCAGCAGCACTCCGGGACTAGCGGGAGGCGAGCAGTACTTC. As protein: CASSTPGLAGGEQYF.

V gene TRBV5-4 combines with J gene TRBJ2-7; TRBD1 matches at 7 bases. V gave up 0 bases and J gave up 5 bases; unmatched junction bases: 8. The germline V gene encodes CDR1 SGHNT and CDR2 YYREEE (reference sequence). The CDR3 is 15 amino acids. The CDR3 spells CASSLDETGFHEQYF. CDR3 nucleotide sequence: TGTGCCAGCAGCTTGGATGAGACAGGGTTCCACGAGCAGTACTTC.

V is TRBV10-2 and J is TRBJ2-7; either TRBD1 or TRBD2 may fit D (5 bases each). The germline V and J ends were trimmed by 3 bases and 2 bases, with 11 bases remaining between them. The CDR3 is 14 amino acids. The germline V gene encodes CDR1 WSHSY and CDR2 SAAADI. The CDR3 bases are TGCGCCAGCAGTGATTCCGGGACCACCTACGAGCAGTACTTC. Amino acid sequence: CASSDSGTTYEQYF.